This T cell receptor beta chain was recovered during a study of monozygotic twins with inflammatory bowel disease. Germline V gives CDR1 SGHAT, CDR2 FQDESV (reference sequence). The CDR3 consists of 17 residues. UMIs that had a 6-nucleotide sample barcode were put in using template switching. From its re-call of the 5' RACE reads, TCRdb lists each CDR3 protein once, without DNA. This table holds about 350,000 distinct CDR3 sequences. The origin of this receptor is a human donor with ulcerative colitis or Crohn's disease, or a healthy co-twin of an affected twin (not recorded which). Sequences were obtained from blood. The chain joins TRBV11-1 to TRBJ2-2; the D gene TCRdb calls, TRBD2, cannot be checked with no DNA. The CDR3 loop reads CASSLWTSGLFTGELFF. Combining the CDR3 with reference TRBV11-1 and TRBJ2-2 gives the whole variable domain EAEVAQSPRYKITEKSQAVAFWCDPISGHATLYWYRQILGQGPELLVQFQDESVVDDSQLPKDRFSAERLKGVDSTLKIQPAELGDSAMYLCASSLWTSGLFTGELFFGEGSRLTVL.